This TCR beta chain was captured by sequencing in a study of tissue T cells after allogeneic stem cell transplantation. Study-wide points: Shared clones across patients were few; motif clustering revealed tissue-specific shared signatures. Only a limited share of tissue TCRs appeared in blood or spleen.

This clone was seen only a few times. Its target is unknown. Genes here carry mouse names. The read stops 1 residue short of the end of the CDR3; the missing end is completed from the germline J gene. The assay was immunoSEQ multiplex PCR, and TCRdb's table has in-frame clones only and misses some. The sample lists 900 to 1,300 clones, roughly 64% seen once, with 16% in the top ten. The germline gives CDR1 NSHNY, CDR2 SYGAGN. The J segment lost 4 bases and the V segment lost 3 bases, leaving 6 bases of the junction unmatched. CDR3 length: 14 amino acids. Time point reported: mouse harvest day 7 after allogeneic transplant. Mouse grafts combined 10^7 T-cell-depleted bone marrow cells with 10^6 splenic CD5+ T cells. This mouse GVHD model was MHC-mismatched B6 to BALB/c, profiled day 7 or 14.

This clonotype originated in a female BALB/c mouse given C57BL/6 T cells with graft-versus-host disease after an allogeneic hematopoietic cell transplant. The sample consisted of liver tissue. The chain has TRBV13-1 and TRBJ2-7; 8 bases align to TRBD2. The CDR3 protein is CASSGGTGPYEQYF. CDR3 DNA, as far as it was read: TGTGCCAGCAGTGGCGGGACTGGTCCTTATGAACAGTAC.